One sample yielded the 22 T cell receptor beta chains listed below, sequenced in a study of Graves' ophthalmopathy and Graves' hyperthyroidism. For repertoire sequencing, the TCR beta CDR3 regions were amplified from RNA transcripts. The library came from an HTBI-primed first-round RT-PCR and a second-round multiplex PCR. TCRdb redid the calling of the multiplex PCR reads with MiXCR, one entry per CDR3 protein. This sample has a few hundred thousand distinct CDR3 sequences, with over 15% found just once. The sequenced sample was peripheral blood. Receptor source: a woman aged 18-35 years with stable Graves' hyperthyroidism.

At least ten counts were recorded for this clonotype. The CDR3 bases are TGTGCCAGCAGTTGGGGGACAGGGGCTGAGACCCAGTACTTC. Its translation is CASSWGTGAETQYF. The gene calls are TRBV27 and TRBJ2-5; TRBD1 agrees at 10 bases. J lost 5 bases, V lost 4 bases, and 4 bases had no gene match. Germline lookup yields CDR1 MNHEY and CDR2 SMNVEV (reference sequence). The CDR3 sequence is 14 residues long.

The V gene is TRBV6-5, the J gene TRBJ1-2; 7 nucleotides align to TRBD1. From germline, CDR1 is MNHEY and CDR2 SVGAGI. The CDR3 is 17 amino acids. The trim removed 0 bases at V and 0 bases at J, leaving 7 bases unmatched. CDR3 sequence reads: CASSYSRQGASNYGYTF. The CDR3 DNA reads TGTGCCAGCAGTTACTCTAGACAGGGAGCATCTAACTATGGCTACACCTTC.

This clonotype was counted between two and nine times. The rearrangement joins TRBV7-2 to TRBJ2-7; D uncertain. This CDR3 is 14 amino acids long. CDR1 is SGHTA, CDR2 FQGNSA, per germline. Trimming left V 2 bases short and J 0 bases short, with 8 bases between. The CDR3 here is CASSLPRLSYEQYF. The CDR3, as DNA: TGTGCCAGCAGCTTACCCCGTCTCTCCTACGAGCAGTACTTC.

This clonotype was observed many times. The CDR3 nucleotides read TGTGCCAGCAGGAGGGCGGGGAGGGGGGGACCCAATCAGCCCCAGCATTTT. Translation: CASRRAGRGGPNQPQHF. The V gene is TRBV25-1, the J gene TRBJ1-5, with D tentatively TRBD1 (6 bases). Germline CDR1 is MGHDK and CDR2 is SYGVNS. V lost 6 bases, J lost 3 bases, and 21 bases lay in between. The length of the CDR3 is 17 residues.

This clonotype showed up many times. Mismatch with germline at one junction end may stem from a read error. The chain employs TRBV6-2 or TRBV6-3 and TRBJ2-4; perhaps TRBD1 as D (5 bases). Germline lookup yields CDR1 MNHEY and CDR2 SVGEGT. The CDR3 consists of 14 residues. CDR3 amino acids: CASSLLSGADIKYF. In DNA, the CDR3 is TGTGCCAGCAGCCTTCTGTCTGGGGCTGACATTAAGTACTTC.

This sequence joins TRBV6-2 or TRBV6-3 and TRBJ2-2; 7 bases match TRBD1. The V segment lost 6 bases and the J segment 4 bases; nucleotides outside the gene matches: 11. Germline-derived CDR1 and CDR2 are MNHEY and SVGEGT. This CDR3 region has 16 residues. The chain's CDR3 is CASSQWERGRTGELFF. CDR3 nucleotides: TGTGCCAGCAGCCAATGGGAAAGGGGGCGCACCGGGGAGCTGTTTTTT.

This clonotype was picked up many times. The chain employs TRBV7-3 and TRBJ2-3, with 8 bases lining up with TRBD2. Unmatched junction bases numbered 5, after V lost 7 bases and J lost 2 bases. The CDR3 has 14 residues. Germline V gene data show CDR1 as SGHTA and CDR2 as FQGTGA. The CDR3 coding sequence is TGTGCCAGCACCCGGGGGGGAGCCACAGATACGCAGTATTTT. Translation: CASTRGGATDTQYF.

As concerns this clonotype: Its ends do not fully match the called genes, so a read error is possible. The chain employs TRBV7-2 and TRBJ1-5; D is unclear. This CDR3 is built from 15 residues. Germline CDR1 reads SGHTA; CDR2 reads FQGNSA. The CDR3 nucleotides are TGTGCCATCAGCTTAGTCTCTGGAGGCAATCAGCCCCAGCATTTT. Amino acid sequence: CAISLVSGGNQPQHF.

This clonotype was counted ten times or more. Relative to the germline gene, one junction end is altered; a read error may explain this. The chain uses TRBV15 and TRBJ1-6; no firm D call. From germline, CDR1 is LNHNV and CDR2 YYDKDF (reference sequence). This CDR3 spans 13 amino acids. This CDR3 is CVTSRVGASPLHF. The CDR3 DNA sequence: TGTGTCACCAGCAGAGTAGGAGCTTCACCCCTCCACTTT.

In the case of this clonotype: A much larger clone sits a single nucleotide away, making a read error possible. The conserved closing phenylalanine or tryptophan is absent in this CDR3, likely reflecting a read error. The chain recombines TRBV11-2 with TRBJ1-1; D remains ambiguous. Germline CDR1 is SGHAT and CDR2 is FQNNGV. The CDR3 runs to 16 residues. Trimming pared 4 bases from V and 1 base from J, leaving 16 bases between. The CDR3 nucleotides read TGTGCCAGCAGCTCGATGGACCCATTCCGGAACACTGAAGCTTTCCTT. This encodes CASSSMDPFRNTEAFL.

This clonotype was observed at least ten times. This sequence joins TRBV2 and TRBJ1-5; D possibly corresponds to TRBD1 (5 bases). The CDR3 sequence is 16 residues long. V was cut by 2 bases and J by 7 bases, with 18 bases left in between. The V gene's germline CDR1 is SNHLY and CDR2 FYNNEI. CDR3 sequence: CASSELGRARGQPQHF. In DNA, the CDR3 is TGTGCCAGCAGTGAATTGGGCAGGGCCCGAGGGCAGCCCCAGCATTTT.

This clonotype was seen ten or more times. This rearrangement joins TRBV19 to TRBJ1-1, with D unresolved. Germline V gives CDR1 LNHDA, CDR2 SQIVND (reference sequence). The CDR3 contains 14 residues. V was trimmed by 0 bases and J by 5 bases, leaving 10 bases between them. The CDR3 nucleotides are TGTGCCAGTAGTATAGAAGTGGCGGGGACTGAAGCTTTCTTT. It is translated as CASSIEVAGTEAFF.

This clonotype was observed many times. The chain employs TRBV15 and TRBJ2-2, with 16 bases fitting TRBD2. Losses at the gene ends were 1 base for V and 4 bases for J; bases not matched to a gene: 3. CDR3 length equals 18 residues. From germline, CDR1 is LNHNV and CDR2 YYDKDF (reference sequence). The chain's CDR3 is CATSRVGLAGGITGELFF. The CDR3 DNA is TGTGCCACCAGCAGAGTGGGACTAGCGGGGGGGATCACCGGGGAGCTGTTTTTT. The entire variable domain, with the rest obtained from reference TRBV15 and TRBJ2-2, is as follows: DAMVIQNPRYQVTQFGKPVTLSCSQTLNHNVMYWYQQKSSQAPKLLFHYYDKDFNNEADTPDNFQSRRPNTSFCFLDIRSPGLGDTAMYLCATSRVGLAGGITGELFFGEGSRLTVL.

V usage is TRBV19 and J usage is TRBJ1-5; D unresolved. CDR3 length equals 21 residues. Trimming shortened V by 3 bases and J by 2 bases, and 29 bases separated the two germline ends. Per germline, CDR1 LNHDA and CDR2 SQIVND (reference sequence). In nucleotides, the CDR3 is TGTGCCAGTAGTATCCCGAGCTTTATAGGGCAGGCTAGGAATCGCAATCAGCCCCAGCATTTT. This translates into CASSIPSFIGQARNRNQPQHF.

This clonotype was found many times. The V call is TRBV19, the J call TRBJ1-2, with D unclear. V dropped 5 bases and J dropped 6 bases, with 19 bases sitting between them. The germline V gene has CDR1 LNHDA and CDR2 SQIVND (reference sequence). The CDR3 sequence is 15 residues long. The CDR3 bases are TGTGCCAGTAGTGGAGCTTCACAGCTGGCTCATGGCTACACCTTC. This gives the protein CASSGASQLAHGYTF. Full variable domain (outside the CDR3, taken from reference TRBV19 and TRBJ1-2): DGGITQSPKYLFRKEGQNVTLSCEQNLNHDAMYWYRQDPGQGLRLIYYSQIVNDFQKGDIAEGYSVSREKKESFPLTVTSAQKNPTAFYLCASSGASQLAHGYTFGSGTRLTVV.

The chain has TRBV12-3 or TRBV12-4 and TRBJ1-2, with no clear D. The V gene lost 7 bases and the J gene lost 4 bases, with 10 bases spanning the gap. The CDR3 sequence is 12 residues long. The CDR3 loop reads CASTPGSYGYTF. The CDR3 region has the DNA TGTGCCAGCACCCCGGGGAGCTATGGCTACACCTTC.

The genes are TRBV6-1 and TRBJ2-7, with 7 bases that match TRBD2. This CDR3 is 14 amino acids long. Germline loops: CDR1 MNHNS, CDR2 SASEGT. The V and J ends lost 8 bases and 5 bases, in that order; junction bases with no gene match: 12. The CDR3 sequence is CASSPLAPPDEQYF. CDR3 coding DNA: TGTGCCAGCTCACCACTAGCGCCCCCGGACGAGCAGTACTTC.

This clonotype was recorded many times. The rearrangement links TRBV7-3 to TRBJ2-5; the D is unclear. The germline gives CDR1 SGHTA, CDR2 FQGTGA. CDR3 length: 13 amino acids. The germline V and J ends were trimmed by 1 base and 5 bases, with 8 bases remaining between them. CDR3 nucleotide sequence: TGTGCCAGCAGCTTAAGTCAGGCGGAGACCCAGTACTTC. This codes for CASSLSQAETQYF.

This clonotype was counted at least ten times. The gene calls are TRBV5-6 and TRBJ1-2; a weak D match, TRBD1 (6 bases). V was trimmed by 0 bases and J by 10 bases, leaving 10 bases between them. Germline values: CDR1 SGHDT, CDR2 YYEEEE. The CDR3 consists of 12 residues. The CDR3 here is CASSLVGANYTF. The CDR3 DNA is TGTGCCAGCAGCTTGGTGGGGGCTAACTACACCTTC.

This clonotype has at least ten counts. This chain joins TRBV27 and TRBJ1-6; no definite D call. Deletions cut 8 bases from V and 6 bases from J, with 14 bases between. The CDR3 contains 14 residues. CDR1 is MNHEY, CDR2 SMNVEV, per germline (reference sequence). CDR3 bases: TGTGCCAGCCAAAGCCCCCTCCTTAATTCACCCCTCCACTTT. It encodes CASQSPLLNSPLHF.

This chain links TRBV20-1 with TRBJ2-7, with 7 nucleotides matching TRBD1. CDR3 length: 13 amino acids. The V gene's germline CDR1 is DFQATT and CDR2 SNEGSKA (reference sequence). The trim removed 7 bases at V and 3 bases at J, leaving 9 bases unmatched. CDR3 amino acids: CSGSRDSYYEQYF. CDR3 DNA: TGCAGTGGATCCCGGGACAGTTACTACGAGCAGTACTTC.

At least ten counts were recorded for this clonotype. V usage is TRBV2 and J usage is TRBJ1-5; 9 positions agree with TRBD1. CDR3 length: 14 residues. J lost 4 bases, V lost 3 bases, and 1 base had no gene match. Germline V gene data show CDR1 as SNHLY and CDR2 as FYNNEI. CDR3 DNA: TGTGCCAGCAGTGAGGACAGGGGAAATCAGCCCCAGCATTTT. Amino acid sequence: CASSEDRGNQPQHF.